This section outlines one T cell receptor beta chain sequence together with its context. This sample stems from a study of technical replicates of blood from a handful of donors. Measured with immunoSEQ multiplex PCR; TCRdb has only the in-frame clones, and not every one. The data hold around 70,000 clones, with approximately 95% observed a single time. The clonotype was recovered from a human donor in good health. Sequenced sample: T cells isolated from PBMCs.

The CDR3 protein is CASLSLPGVHEQYF. The DNA for the CDR3 is TGTGCCAGCCTGTCACTGCCGGGTGTCCACGAGCAGTACTTC. The chain combines TRBV6-1 with TRBJ2-7; no reliable D call. The CDR3 totals 14 residues. Germline V gene sequence: CDR1 MNHNS, CDR2 SASEGT. V was pared by 8 bases and J by 5 bases, with 19 bases between.